This T cell receptor (beta chain) is from a study of shared clonotypes between healthy human individuals. The method was immunoSEQ multiplex PCR; TCRdb's version includes in-frame clones alone and lacks a portion of them. The table has millions of clones, approximately 94% seen once. Naive CD8 populations comprised CD45RO-negative cells positively selected for CCR7, excluding terminally differentiated effector memory CD45RA+ cells. Germline V lookup: CDR1 GTSNPN, CDR2 SVGIG (reference sequence). The junction had 18 bases not matched to a gene; V was cut back by 4 bases and J by 2 bases. This CDR3 region has 19 residues.

The sequence came from a man between 18 and 29 years old in good health. This sequence joins TRBV30 and TRBJ2-1; 9 bases agree with TRBD2. The sequencing input was naive CD8+ T cells sorted from blood. The CDR3 DNA is TGTGCCTGGAACCCATTGGGTAGCGGGGGCCTCCTTACCTACAATGAGCAGTTCTTC. Translating gives CAWNPLGSGGLLTYNEQFF.